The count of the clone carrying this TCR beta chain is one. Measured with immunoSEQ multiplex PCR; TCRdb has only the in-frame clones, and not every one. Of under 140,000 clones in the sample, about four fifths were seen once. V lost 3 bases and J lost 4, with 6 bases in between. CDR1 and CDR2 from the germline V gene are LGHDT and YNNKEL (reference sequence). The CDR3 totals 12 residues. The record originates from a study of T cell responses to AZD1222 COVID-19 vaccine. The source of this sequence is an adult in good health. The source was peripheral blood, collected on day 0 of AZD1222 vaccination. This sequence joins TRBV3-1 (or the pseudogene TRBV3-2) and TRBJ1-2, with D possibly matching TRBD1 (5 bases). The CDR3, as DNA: TGTGCCAGCAGCCAGGGGCTCTATGGCTACACCTTC. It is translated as CASSQGLYGYTF.